Shown below are 23 T cell receptor beta chains from a single sample sequenced in a study of regulatory T cells in long-lasting Graves disease (dated by TCRdb to about 2021). Receptors were amplified or captured by multiplex PCR. TCRdb names Illumina HiSeq 4000 as the instrument used. CDR3 regions were amplified by Arm-PCR with iRepertoire HTBI primers to construct TCR beta libraries. Using fastp at Q25 and MiXCR, TCRdb reprocessed the public reads and kept productive beta chains. Records with the same CDR3 protein are collapsed into one entry carrying the most frequent genes and DNA. In this sample the table shows about 540,000 distinct CDR3 sequences, approximately 13% of which occur a single time. Together, the top ten hold roughly 10% of the sample. Reading the label with the study, this specimen's time point is: newly diagnosed GD, antithyroid drugs for less than 3 months. RNA was extracted from PBMCs in TRIzol for both TCR sequencing and RNA sequencing.

These data also formed part of another study, on T cells in Graves' hyperthyroidism and ophthalmopathy.

The sequencing used peripheral blood mononuclear cells (PBMCs), collected at new diagnosis, from a patient treated with antithyroid drugs. These receptors all stem from a man aged 25 to 40 with Graves disease. Donor details come from another sample of the same person, matched by shared clones.

This clonotype was counted many times. V usage is TRBV6-1 and J usage is TRBJ2-3; D is undetermined. CDR3 length: 17 amino acids. Deletions cut 5 bases from V and 4 bases from J, with 22 bases between. Per germline, CDR1 MNHNS and CDR2 SASEGT. In DNA, the CDR3 is TGTGCCAGCAGTCGCCGACCGCTTCGTTTGAGATCAGATACGCAGTATTTT. Protein sequence: CASSRRPLRLRSDTQYF.

In this sample, this clonotype turned up many times. This sequence joins TRBV6-5 and TRBJ1-1; D ambiguous. Germline loops: CDR1 MNHEY, CDR2 SVGAGI. V lost 0 bases and J lost 2, with 7 bases in between. The CDR3 has 14 amino acids. The CDR3 region has the DNA TGTGCCAGCAGTTACTCGCAAAGAAACACTGAAGCTTTCTTT. Amino acid sequence: CASSYSQRNTEAFF.

This clonotype was seen just once. This rearrangement joins TRBV19 to TRBJ2-2; D unclear. Per germline, CDR1 LNHDA and CDR2 SQIVND (reference sequence). V lost 3 bases and J 6 bases, leaving 8 bases between the germline ends. The CDR3 length is 13 residues. The CDR3 spells CASSIGTSGELFF. CDR3 sequence (DNA): TGTGCCAGTAGTATCGGAACCTCCGGGGAGCTGTTTTTT.

At least ten counts were recorded for this clonotype. The chain links TRBV30 to TRBJ1-3; D is uncertain. The CDR3 is made up of 13 amino acids. V was cut by 4 bases and J by 2 bases, with 9 bases left in between. Germline V CDR1 and CDR2: GTSNPN, SVGIG (reference sequence). CDR3: CAWILQTGNTIYF. CDR3 sequence (DNA): TGTGCCTGGATTCTTCAGACTGGAAACACCATATATTTT.

This clonotype was seen at least ten times. The J gene is TRBJ2-5, the V gene TRBV13; 8 bases are shared with TRBD1. The CDR3 runs to 14 residues. Germline CDR1 PRHDT, CDR2 FYEKMQ (reference sequence). V lost 4 bases and J lost 5; bases outside the gene matches: 6. The CDR3 loop is CASSSRTGKETQYF. The CDR3, as DNA: TGTGCCAGCAGCTCCCGGACAGGGAAGGAGACCCAGTACTTC.

With respect to this clonotype: This may come from a read error, since a much larger clone is one base off. This chain joins TRBV20-1 and TRBJ2-5; TRBD2 matches 8 bases. The germline V gene encodes CDR1 DFQATT and CDR2 SNEGSKA (reference sequence). Trimming took 3 bases from V and 5 from J; bases not matched to a gene: 11. CDR3 size: 15 residues. Here the CDR3 DNA reads TGCAGTGCTAGGCCCCGGGGGGGACCGGCGGAGACCCAGTACTTC. It is translated as CSARPRGGPAETQYF.

This clonotype was observed at least ten times. CDR3 sequence reads: CASSEEGAINEKLFF. The CDR3 nucleotides read TGTGCCAGCAGTGAAGAGGGGGCCATAAATGAAAAACTGTTTTTT. The rearrangement links TRBV2 to TRBJ1-4, with 7 bases identical to TRBD1. V trimming: 1 base; J trimming: 5 bases; junction bases outside the gene matches: 4. The germline V gene encodes CDR1 SNHLY and CDR2 FYNNEI. CDR3 length: 15 residues. Looking up the rest from reference TRBV2 and TRBJ1-4 gives the full variable domain: EPEVTQTPSHQVTQMGQEVILRCVPISNHLYFYWYRQILGQKVEFLVSFYNNEISEKSEIFDDQFSVERPDGSNFTLKIRSTKLEDSAMYFCASSEEGAINEKLFFGSGTQLSVL.

Many counts were recorded for this clonotype. V is TRBV20-1 and J is TRBJ2-1; the match to TRBD1 covers 8 bases. The CDR3 sequence is 13 residues long. V shed 6 bases and J 8 bases; nucleotides not matched to a gene: 9. Germline loops: CDR1 DFQATT, CDR2 SNEGSKA (reference sequence). This CDR3 is CSASRDRRDEQFF. CDR3 sequence (DNA): TGCAGTGCGAGCCGGGACAGGCGGGATGAGCAGTTCTTC.

This clonotype was observed many times. The V call is TRBV15, the J call TRBJ2-5; D not resolved. V lost 0 bases, J lost 3 bases, and 11 bases lay in between. The CDR3 sequence is 15 residues long. The germline CDR1 and CDR2 sequences are LNHNV and YYDKDF (reference sequence). The CDR3 is CATSRDAGIEETQYF. Written as DNA, the CDR3 is TGTGCCACCAGCAGAGACGCCGGAATAGAAGAGACCCAGTACTTC.

Notes on this clonotype: It may be a read error: a sequence one base away is much more abundant. The chain uses TRBV24-1 and TRBJ2-1; 9 bases fit TRBD2. Per the germline V gene, CDR1 is KGHDR and CDR2 is SFDVKD. V was pared by 5 bases and J by 4 bases, with 11 bases of the junction left unmatched. This CDR3 is built from 17 residues. The CDR3 is CATSAPPAGGDYNEQFF. Written as DNA, the CDR3 is TGTGCCACCAGTGCTCCTCCGGCGGGGGGGGATTACAATGAGCAGTTCTTC.

This chain uses TRBV25-1 with TRBJ2-7; 7 bases match TRBD1. From germline, CDR1 is MGHDK and CDR2 SYGVNS. After removal of 3 bases from V and 2 bases from J, the junction contained 7 bases not matched to a gene. The CDR3 has 15 residues. The CDR3: CASSDPGTVTYEQYF. CDR3 nucleotide sequence: TGTGCCAGCAGTGACCCCGGGACAGTCACCTACGAGCAGTACTTC.

This clonotype was recorded at least ten times. The chain employs TRBV6-1 and TRBJ2-1; D call uncertain. Trimming stripped 6 bases from V and 2 bases from J, with 11 bases between. The CDR3 extends over 14 amino acids. Germline V gene sequence: CDR1 MNHNS, CDR2 SASEGT. The CDR3 spells CASSPPGAYNEQFF. CDR3 DNA sequence: TGTGCCAGCAGCCCCCCTGGGGCCTACAATGAGCAGTTCTTC.

The table lists this clonotype with a few counts. The chain is built from TRBV20-1 and TRBJ2-5, with 12 nucleotides matching TRBD2. V lost 5 bases and J lost 4; bases outside the gene matches: 8. The CDR3 extends over 15 amino acids. Germline-derived CDR1 and CDR2 are DFQATT and SNEGSKA (reference sequence). Here the CDR3 DNA reads TGCAGTGCTTGGCTAGCGGGAGGGCCCGGAGAGACCCAGTACTTC. Protein product: CSAWLAGGPGETQYF.

Concerning this clonotype: A far larger clone is one base from this, pointing to a likely read error. The V call is TRBV25-1, the J call TRBJ2-3; D unresolved. The germline V and J ends were trimmed by 6 bases and 1 base, with 2 bases remaining between them. The CDR3 has 11 residues. Germline loops: CDR1 MGHDK, CDR2 SYGVNS. The DNA for the CDR3 is TGTGCCAGCAGGGGCACAGATACGCAGTATTTT. Amino acid sequence: CASRGTDTQYF. The entire variable domain, with the rest obtained from reference TRBV25-1 and TRBJ2-3, is as follows: EADIYQTPRYLVIGTGKKITLECSQTMGHDKMYWYQQDPGMELHLIHYSYGVNSTEKGDLSSESTVSRIRTEHFPLTLESARPSHTSQYLCASRGTDTQYFGPGTRLTVL.

This clonotype was counted between two and nine times. The chain joins TRBV30 to TRBJ1-5; D is unclear. CDR3 length equals 16 residues. The V gene's germline CDR1 is GTSNPN and CDR2 SVGIG (reference sequence). V dropped 1 base and J dropped 0 bases, with 13 bases sitting between them. CDR3 sequence reads: CAWSASPRYSNQPQHF. The CDR3 DNA reads TGTGCCTGGAGTGCTAGCCCCCGATATAGCAATCAGCCCCAGCATTTT.

A few counts support this clonotype. The chain uses TRBV11-2 and TRBJ2-6; D unclear. V was cut by 2 bases and J by 0 bases, with 14 bases left in between. The CDR3 has 18 amino acids. Germline V gene data show CDR1 as SGHAT and CDR2 as FQNNGV. The CDR3 loop is CASSLQVMLSSGANVLTF. In DNA form, the CDR3 reads TGTGCCAGCAGCTTACAGGTGATGCTTAGCTCTGGGGCCAACGTCCTGACTTTC.

In this sample, this clonotype turned up a few times. This sequence joins TRBV15 and TRBJ1-2, with TRBD1 identical over 10 bases. Germline lookup yields CDR1 LNHNV and CDR2 YYDKDF (reference sequence). The CDR3 covers 13 residues. Trimming removed 6 bases from V and 11 bases from J; junction bases left unmatched: 9. The CDR3 coding sequence is TGTGCCACCAGTCCGGACAGGGGGGGAGGTTACACCTTC. Translating it yields CATSPDRGGGYTF. The complete variable domain, with remaining parts taken from reference TRBV15 and TRBJ1-2, reads DAMVIQNPRYQVTQFGKPVTLSCSQTLNHNVMYWYQQKSSQAPKLLFHYYDKDFNNEADTPDNFQSRRPNTSFCFLDIRSPGLGDTAMYLCATSPDRGGGYTFGSGTRLTVV.

The table lists this clonotype with a few counts. The V and J genes are TRBV24-1 and TRBJ1-4; possible D gene TRBD1, 5 bases. The germline gives CDR1 KGHDR, CDR2 SFDVKD. The V gene lost 2 bases and the J gene lost 11 bases, with 17 bases spanning the gap. The CDR3 is 15 residues long. The CDR3 region has the DNA TGTGCCACCAGTGATTCGAGGACCGGGGGTGAGAAACTGTTTTTT. This encodes CATSDSRTGGEKLFF.

This clonotype showed up just a few times. The V gene is TRBV29-1, the J gene TRBJ2-7, with 10 nucleotides matching TRBD1. The length of the CDR3 is 14 residues. In germline, CDR1 is SQVTM, CDR2 ANQGSEA. V lost 2 bases, J lost 6 bases, and 7 bases stayed unmatched. The CDR3 region is CSVEFRDRGSEQYF. In DNA, the CDR3 is TGCAGCGTTGAATTTCGGGACAGGGGTTCCGAGCAGTACTTC.

This clonotype was found many times. The chain has TRBV7-8 and TRBJ1-1; 11 nucleotides align to TRBD1. The trim removed 2 bases at V and 4 bases at J, leaving 3 bases unmatched. CDR1 and CDR2 from the germline V gene are SGHVS and FQNEAQ. The CDR3 is made up of 15 amino acids. CDR3 nucleotides: TGTGCCAGCAGCTTAACCGGGACAGGGGGCACTGAAGCTTTCTTT. It yields the protein CASSLTGTGGTEAFF.

In DNA form, the CDR3 reads TGTGCCAGCAGACGACAGTTAAGCTCTGGAAACACCATATATTTT. This codes for CASRRQLSSGNTIYF. The chain has TRBV6-1 and TRBJ1-3; D is perhaps TRBD1 (5 bases). The germline V gene has CDR1 MNHNS and CDR2 SASEGT. CDR3 length equals 15 residues. V lost 6 bases and J 0 bases, leaving 12 bases between the germline ends.

The gene calls are TRBV11-2 and TRBJ2-3; either TRBD1 or TRBD2 may fit D (5 bases each). This CDR3 region has 17 residues. V was clipped by 0 bases and J by 2 bases, with 15 bases between them. Per the germline V gene, CDR1 is SGHAT and CDR2 is FQNNGV. CDR3 nucleotide sequence: TGTGCCAGCAGCTTAGAATCTTTTATGGGACCCACAGATACGCAGTATTTT. This sequence encodes CASSLESFMGPTDTQYF.

The sample holds many counts of this clonotype. V usage is TRBV3-1 and J usage is TRBJ1-4; D remains unclear. Trimming shortened V by 3 bases and J by 6 bases, and 14 bases separated the two germline ends. Germline-derived CDR1 and CDR2 are LGHDT and YNNKEL (reference sequence). The CDR3 contains 15 residues. CDR3 nucleotides: TGTGCCAGCAGCCAGCGGAAAGGGCGTCATGAAAAACTGTTTTTT. This translates into CASSQRKGRHEKLFF.